This TCR beta chain was identified in a study of beta chain features in type 1 diabetes. The CDR3 has 14 amino acids. Per germline, CDR1 KGHSH and CDR2 LQKENI. V was cut by 4 bases and J by 1 base, with 11 bases left in between. Only a few counts were recorded for this clone. TCRB transcripts that were expressed got sequenced, as all of the isolated RNA had been reverse transcribed. Sequenced by immunoSEQ multiplex PCR; TCRdb stores in-frame clones only, minus some. Of fewer than 900,000 clones listed, 17% are singletons. The sequence was collected from a woman aged 18 to 35 in good health. The sample taken for sequencing was naive CD4+ T cells from blood. The chain joins TRBV18 to TRBJ2-7, with D unresolved. As DNA, the CDR3 is TGTGCCAGCTCACAATCGACCGAGTCCTACGAGCAGTACTTC. Encoded protein: CASSQSTESYEQYF.